A selection of T cell receptor beta chains follows, all from one sample in a study of blood T cell repertoires in COVID-19. Data came from immunoSEQ multiplex PCR; TCRdb stores just in-frame clones and leaves some out. This table has 400,000 to 550,000 clones, 70% to 90% appearing once. Sequences were obtained from PBMCs or T cells enriched from blood (not recorded which). The receptors stem from a young woman with acute COVID-19. CDR3s include the opening cysteine and the closing phenylalanine or tryptophan. Fields, in order: CDR3 protein, CDR3 DNA, clone size, J gene, D gene, V gene. A D gene is named only where the DNA matches it firmly. Clone size is not always given. Where it is, it says once, few, many or a class for expanded clones.

CDR3aa: CASSGGTGGEKLFF; CDR3nt: TGTGCCAGCAGTGGGGGGACAGGGGGCGAAAAACTGTTTTTT; abundance: .; j_gene: TRBJ1-4; d_gene: TRBD1; v_gene: TRBV5-5
CDR3aa: CASSFTGGERGYTF; CDR3nt: TGCGCCAGCAGCTTTACAGGGGGCGAAAGGGGCTACACCTTC; abundance: .; j_gene: TRBJ1-2; d_gene: TRBD1; v_gene: TRBV5-1
CDR3aa: CARSLWHSNTEAFF; CDR3nt: TGTGCCAGAAGCTTGTGGCACAGTAACACTGAAGCTTTCTTT; abundance: .; j_gene: TRBJ1-1; d_gene: .; v_gene: TRBV5-3
CDR3aa: CASQSLQGNTRPSSYNEQFF; CDR3nt: TGTGCCAGCCAAAGTCTACAGGGGAATACCCGACCATCCTCCTACAATGAGCAGTTCTTC; abundance: once; j_gene: TRBJ2-1; d_gene: TRBD1; v_gene: TRBV7-6
CDR3aa: CASSERGSQPQHF; CDR3nt: TGCGCCAGCAGTGAGAGGGGGTCTCAGCCCCAGCATTTT; abundance: .; j_gene: TRBJ1-5; d_gene: .; v_gene: TRBV10-2
CDR3aa: CASTTDRVAFF; CDR3nt: TGTGCCAGCACCACGGACAGGGTGGCTTTCTTT; abundance: .; j_gene: TRBJ1-1; d_gene: TRBD1; v_gene: TRBV28
CDR3aa: CSVEDRGGGYTF; CDR3nt: TGCAGCGTTGAAGATCGCGGAGGTGGCTACACCTTC; abundance: .; j_gene: TRBJ1-2; d_gene: .; v_gene: TRBV29-1
CDR3aa: CASSSWASYEQYF; CDR3nt: TGTGCCAGCAGCTCATGGGCCTCCTACGAGCAGTACTTC; abundance: .; j_gene: TRBJ2-7; d_gene: .; v_gene: TRBV7-9
CDR3aa: CASSRDLQETQYF; CDR3nt: TGTGCCAGCAGCAGGGACTTACAAGAGACCCAGTACTTC; abundance: .; j_gene: TRBJ2-5; d_gene: .; v_gene: TRBV11-2
CDR3aa: CASSFIPGRANTGELFF; CDR3nt: TGTGCCAGCAGTTTCATCCCAGGCCGCGCGAACACCGGGGAGCTGTTTTTT; abundance: .; j_gene: TRBJ2-2; d_gene: .; v_gene: TRBV28
CDR3aa: CASSLTLRSYEQYF; CDR3nt: TGTGCCAGCAGTTTAACCTTGAGAAGCTACGAGCAGTACTTC; abundance: once; j_gene: TRBJ2-7; d_gene: .; v_gene: TRBV28
CDR3aa: CASSIVGGYSNQPQHF; CDR3nt: TGTGCCAGTAGTATAGTCGGAGGATATAGCAATCAGCCCCAGCATTTT; abundance: .; j_gene: TRBJ1-5; d_gene: .; v_gene: TRBV19
CDR3aa: CASSLRSGDSSYEQYF; CDR3nt: TGTGCCAGCAGCTTGCGTAGCGGCGATAGCTCCTACGAGCAGTACTTC; abundance: .; j_gene: TRBJ2-7; d_gene: .; v_gene: TRBV7-2
CDR3aa: CASSYLAGASYNEQFF; CDR3nt: TGTGCCAGCAGTTACCTAGCGGGGGCCTCCTACAATGAGCAGTTCTTC; abundance: .; j_gene: TRBJ2-1; d_gene: TRBD2; v_gene: TRBV6-5
CDR3aa: CASSPAGQGTYEQYF; CDR3nt: TGTGCCAGCTCACCAGCGGGACAGGGAACCTACGAGCAGTACTTC; abundance: few; j_gene: TRBJ2-7; d_gene: TRBD1; v_gene: TRBV18
CDR3aa: CAITGELNEKLFF; CDR3nt: TGTGCCATCACGGGGGAACTCAATGAAAAACTGTTTTTT; abundance: once; j_gene: TRBJ1-4; d_gene: .; v_gene: TRBV10-3
CDR3aa: CASSRTSGGVPGTDTQYF; CDR3nt: TGTGCCAGCTCACGCACTAGCGGGGGGGTTCCGGGCACAGATACGCAGTATTTT; abundance: .; j_gene: TRBJ2-3; d_gene: TRBD2; v_gene: TRBV18
CDR3aa: CASSPETGPGELFF; CDR3nt: TGCGCCAGCAGCCCAGAAACAGGGCCCGGGGAGCTGTTTTTT; abundance: .; j_gene: TRBJ2-2; d_gene: .; v_gene: TRBV4-1
CDR3aa: CASSSPGLNYEQYF; CDR3nt: TGTGCCAGCAGTTCCCCGGGATTAAACTACGAGCAGTACTTC; abundance: .; j_gene: TRBJ2-7; d_gene: .; v_gene: TRBV27
CDR3aa: CASSPQRGGVGELFF; CDR3nt: TGTGCCAGCAGCCCACAGCGGGGGGGAGTCGGGGAGCTGTTTTTT; abundance: .; j_gene: TRBJ2-2; d_gene: TRBD2; v_gene: TRBV9
CDR3aa: CASQLGQGGTDTQYF; CDR3nt: TGCGCCAGCCAATTAGGACAGGGGGGGACAGATACGCAGTATTTT; abundance: once; j_gene: TRBJ2-3; d_gene: TRBD1; v_gene: TRBV5-1
CDR3aa: CASSIGQGRNYGYTF; CDR3nt: TGCGCCAGCAGCATAGGACAGGGACGTAACTATGGCTACACCTTC; abundance: .; j_gene: TRBJ1-2; d_gene: TRBD1; v_gene: TRBV5-1
CDR3aa: CASSLGSYPPNEQFF; CDR3nt: TGTGCCAGCAGCTTAGGATCCTACCCCCCGAATGAGCAGTTCTTC; abundance: .; j_gene: TRBJ2-1; d_gene: .; v_gene: TRBV11-2
CDR3aa: CAWGTAGANVLTF; CDR3nt: TGTGCCTGGGGGACTGCTGGGGCCAACGTCCTGACTTTC; abundance: .; j_gene: TRBJ2-6; d_gene: .; v_gene: TRBV30
CDR3aa: CSVAGQKTYEQYF; CDR3nt: TGCAGCGTTGCAGGACAGAAGACCTACGAGCAGTACTTC; abundance: .; j_gene: TRBJ2-7; d_gene: .; v_gene: TRBV29-1
CDR3aa: CASSWGGGNYGYTF; CDR3nt: TGTGCCAGCAGTTGGGGAGGGGGTAACTATGGCTACACCTTC; abundance: .; j_gene: TRBJ1-2; d_gene: .; v_gene: TRBV25-1
CDR3aa: CASSLAGFGNEQFF; CDR3nt: TGTGCCAGCAGCTTGGCAGGGTTTGGGAATGAGCAGTTCTTC; abundance: .; j_gene: TRBJ2-1; d_gene: .; v_gene: TRBV11-3
CDR3aa: CATPPGQKNTEAFF; CDR3nt: TGTGCCACCCCACCCGGACAGAAGAACACTGAAGCTTTCTTT; abundance: .; j_gene: TRBJ1-1; d_gene: .; v_gene: TRBV24-1